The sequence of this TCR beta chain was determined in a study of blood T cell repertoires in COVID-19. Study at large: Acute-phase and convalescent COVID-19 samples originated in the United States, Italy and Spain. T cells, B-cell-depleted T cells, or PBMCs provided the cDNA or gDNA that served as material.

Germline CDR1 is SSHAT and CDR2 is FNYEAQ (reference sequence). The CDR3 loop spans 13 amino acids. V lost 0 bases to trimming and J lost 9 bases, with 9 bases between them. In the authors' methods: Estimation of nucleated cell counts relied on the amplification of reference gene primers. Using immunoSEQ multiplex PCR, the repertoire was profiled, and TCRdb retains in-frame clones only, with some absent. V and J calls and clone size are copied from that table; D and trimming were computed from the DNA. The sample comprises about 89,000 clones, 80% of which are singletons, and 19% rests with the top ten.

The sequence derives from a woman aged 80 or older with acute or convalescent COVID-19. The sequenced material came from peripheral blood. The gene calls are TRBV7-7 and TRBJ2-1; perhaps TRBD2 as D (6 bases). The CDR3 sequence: CASSLARGSEQFF. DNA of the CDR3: TGTGCCAGCAGCTTAGCGCGGGGTTCTGAGCAGTTCTTC.